This T cell receptor (beta chain) was recorded in a study of shared clonotypes between healthy human individuals. The table lists this clone with a few counts. CDR1 is SGHTS, CDR2 YDEGEE, per germline. The CDR3 loop spans 14 amino acids. V was shortened by 0 bases and J by 1 base, with 5 bases between the two germline ends. The table came from immunoSEQ multiplex PCR; TCRdb's copy has only in-frame clones and leaves some out. Of about 2.1 million clones in the sample, 80% to 95% were seen once. The naive CD8 subset, CD45RO-negative cells positively selected for CCR7, excluded terminally differentiated effector memory CD45RA+ cells.

This sequence joins TRBV5-8 and TRBJ1-5; no definite D call. The material sequenced was naive CD8+ T cells from PBMCs. This TCR derives from a man between 18 and 29 years old in good health. Some clones in this sample may be carry-over from other donors' samples. The CDR3 here is CASSLGPSNQPQHF. In DNA, the CDR3 is TGTGCCAGCAGCTTGGGACCGAGCAATCAGCCCCAGCATTTT.